The 8 T cell receptor beta chains below were found in one sample sequenced in a study of human T cells and chemical hapten exposure. TCRdb fed the RACE reads into MiXCR, producing one record per CDR3 protein. The data show about 120,000 distinct CDR3 sequences, around 10% seen once. Noted time point: patch test 1, 2 weeks after DPC sensitization. The treatment denotes: therapeutic diphenylcyclopropenone sensitization with weekly scalp DPC. The sample was whole blood, taken in connection with sensitization to the hapten diphenylcyclopropenone (DPC). The receptors come from a woman aged 45-65 years with alopecia areata. Some clones in this sample may be carry-over from other donors' samples.

To note about this clonotype: A much bigger clone sits one base away, suggesting this may be a read error. The chain joins TRBV3-1 to TRBJ1-1; D unclear. CDR3 length: 14 residues. Germline V lookup: CDR1 LGHDT, CDR2 YNNKEL (reference sequence). The V and J ends lost 0 bases and 1 base respectively, with 6 bases between them. In DNA form, the CDR3 reads TGTGCCAGCAGCCAAGAGGTTAAGAACACTGAAGCTTTCTTT. It is translated as CASSQEVKNTEAFF. The full variable domain, in which reference TRBV3-1 and TRBJ1-1 provide the parts outside the CDR3, is DTAVSQTPKYLVTQMGNDKSIKCEQNLGHDTMYWYKQDSKKFLKIMFSYNNKELIINETVPNRFSPKSPDKAHLNLHINSLELGDSAVYFCASSQEVKNTEAFFGQGTRLTVV.

This clonotype was picked up a small number of times. This chain links TRBV3-1 with TRBJ2-7; the D is unclear. This CDR3 has 11 amino acids. Trimming removed 8 bases at V and 2 bases at J, with 7 bases between. The V gene's germline CDR1 is LGHDT and CDR2 YNNKEL (reference sequence). CDR3 sequence (DNA): TGTGCCAGCGGAAAACCCTACGAGCAGTACTTC. It yields the protein CASGKPYEQYF.

The rearrangement links TRBV4-1 to TRBJ1-4; D is unclear. V lost 4 bases to trimming and J lost 9 bases, with 18 bases between them. CDR1 and CDR2 (germline): MGHRA, YSYEKL. CDR3 length: 15 residues. CDR3 DNA: TGCGCCAGCAGCCCCCCCGCCGCTCAAAGTAAAAAACTGTTTTTT. It translates to CASSPPAAQSKKLFF.

This clonotype was seen repeatedly, ten times or more. The V call is TRBV6-1, the J call TRBJ1-2; unclear D gene. Germline V gene lookup returns CDR1 MNHNS and CDR2 SASEGT. The CDR3 extends over 14 amino acids. The ends were cut back, 2 bases at V and 3 bases at J, with 10 bases in the middle. CDR3 sequence (DNA): TGTGCCAGCAGTGAAAGTAGGGAGGACTATGGCTACACCTTC. Protein product: CASSESREDYGYTF.

This clonotype was observed a few times. The CDR3 spells CSAREVDNIGHNEQFF. The CDR3 DNA reads TGCAGTGCTAGAGAAGTAGACAACATCGGTCACAATGAGCAGTTCTTC. V usage is TRBV20-1 and J usage is TRBJ2-1; D uncertain. The V gene lost 0 bases and the J gene lost 5 bases, with 17 bases spanning the gap. Germline CDR1 reads DFQATT; CDR2 reads SNEGSKA (reference sequence). The CDR3 runs to 16 residues.

The CDR3 nucleotides read TGCGCCAGCAGCCAAGATGTGCGGGTAGGTCAGCCCCAGCATTTT. This encodes CASSQDVRVGQPQHF. J is TRBJ1-5 and V is TRBV4-3; D unclear. CDR1 LGHNA and CDR2 YSLEER come from the germline V gene. CDR3 length equals 15 residues. Trimming pared 0 bases from V and 6 bases from J, leaving 12 bases between.

This clonotype appeared many times. This sequence joins TRBV29-1 and TRBJ1-1; D is undetermined. CDR3 size: 14 residues. Trimming cost V 5 bases and J 1 base, with 14 bases left between them. Germline CDR1 reads SQVTM; CDR2 reads ANQGSEA. The CDR3 is CSVSLTLRNTEAFF. CDR3 sequence (DNA): TGCAGCGTTTCCCTTACGTTACGGAACACTGAAGCTTTCTTT. Combining the CDR3 with reference TRBV29-1 and TRBJ1-1 gives the whole variable domain SAVISQKPSRDICQRGTSLTIQCQVDSQVTMMFWYRQQPGQSLTLIATANQGSEATYESGFVIDKFPISRPNLTFSTLTVSNMSPEDSSIYLCSVSLTLRNTEAFFGQGTRLTVV.

This clonotype was seen more than once but under ten times. V usage is TRBV6-6 and J usage is TRBJ1-5, with D uncertain. CDR1 and CDR2 from the germline V gene are MNHNY and SVGAGI (reference sequence). V was pared by 0 bases and J by 2 bases, with 5 bases between. The CDR3 consists of 14 residues. CDR3 DNA: TGTGCCAGCAGTTACTCGACGGGCAATCAGCCCCAGCATTTT. Translating it yields CASSYSTGNQPQHF.